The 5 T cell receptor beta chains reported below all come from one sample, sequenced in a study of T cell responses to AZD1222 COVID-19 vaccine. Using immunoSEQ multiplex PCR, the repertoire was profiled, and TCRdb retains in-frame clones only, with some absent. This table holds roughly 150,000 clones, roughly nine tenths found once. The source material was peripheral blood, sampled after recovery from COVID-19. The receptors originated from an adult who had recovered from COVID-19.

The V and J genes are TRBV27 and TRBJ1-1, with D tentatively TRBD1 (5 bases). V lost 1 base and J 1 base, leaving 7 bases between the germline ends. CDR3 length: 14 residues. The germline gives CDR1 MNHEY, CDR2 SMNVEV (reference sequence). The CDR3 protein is CASSLFGGNTEAFF. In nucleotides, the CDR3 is TGTGCCAGCAGTTTATTTGGGGGGAACACTGAAGCTTTCTTT.

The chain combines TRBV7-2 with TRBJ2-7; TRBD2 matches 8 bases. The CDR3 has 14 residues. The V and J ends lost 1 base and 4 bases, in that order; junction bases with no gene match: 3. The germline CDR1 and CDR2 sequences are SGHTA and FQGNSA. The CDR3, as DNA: TGTGCCAGCAGCTTAGGGAGCGGGGGATACGAGCAGTACTTC. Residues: CASSLGSGGYEQYF.

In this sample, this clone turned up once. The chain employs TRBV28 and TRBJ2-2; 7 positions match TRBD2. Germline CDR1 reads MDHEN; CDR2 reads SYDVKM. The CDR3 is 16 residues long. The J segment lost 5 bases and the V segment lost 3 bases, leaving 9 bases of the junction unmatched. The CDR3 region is CASSFPGGRETGELFF. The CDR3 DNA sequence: TGTGCCAGCAGTTTCCCCGGTGGGCGGGAGACCGGGGAGCTGTTTTTT.

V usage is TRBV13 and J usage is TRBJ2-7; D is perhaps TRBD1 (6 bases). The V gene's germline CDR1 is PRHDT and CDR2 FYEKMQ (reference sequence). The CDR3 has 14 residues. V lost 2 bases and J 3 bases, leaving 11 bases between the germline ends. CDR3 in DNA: TGTGCCAGCAGCTTACAGGACAGATTCTACGAGCAGTACTTC. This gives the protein CASSLQDRFYEQYF.

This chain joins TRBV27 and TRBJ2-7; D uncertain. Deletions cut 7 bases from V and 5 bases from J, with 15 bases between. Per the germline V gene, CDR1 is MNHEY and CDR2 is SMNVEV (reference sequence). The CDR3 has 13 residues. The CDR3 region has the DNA TGTGCCAGCACCGTTTGGGGAAAGGACGAGCAGTACTTC. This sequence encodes CASTVWGKDEQYF.